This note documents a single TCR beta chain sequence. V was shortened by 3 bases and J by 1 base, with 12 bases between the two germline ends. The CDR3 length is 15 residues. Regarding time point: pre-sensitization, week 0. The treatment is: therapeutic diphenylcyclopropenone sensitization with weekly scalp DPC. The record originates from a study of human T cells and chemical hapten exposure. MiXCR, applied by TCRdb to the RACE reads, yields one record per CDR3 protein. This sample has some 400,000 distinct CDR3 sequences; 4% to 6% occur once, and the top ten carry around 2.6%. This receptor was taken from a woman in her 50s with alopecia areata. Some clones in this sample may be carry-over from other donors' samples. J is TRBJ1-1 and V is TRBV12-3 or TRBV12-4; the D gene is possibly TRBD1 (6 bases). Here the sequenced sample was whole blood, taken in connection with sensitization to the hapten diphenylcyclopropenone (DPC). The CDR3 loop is CASSFRGGWNTEAFF. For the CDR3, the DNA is TGTGCCAGCAGTTTTAGGGGGGGCTGGAACACTGAAGCTTTCTTT.